This entry features one T cell receptor (beta chain) sequence. The antigen remains undetermined. The entry originates in a study of identical twins. Study observations and caveats: With beta out-of-frame sequences, excess sharing by twins was weaker.

Trimming pared 4 bases from V and 1 base from J, leaving 18 bases between. This CDR3 comprises 16 residues. Germline lookup yields CDR1 SGHRS and CDR2 YFSETQ. Each CDR3 protein gets one entry after TCRdb re-called the 5' RACE reads with MiXCR. Among under 900,000 distinct CDR3 sequences listed, about 18% were seen once. The same data also contributed to another study, on T cells expressing NK-cell markers.

Material: PBMCs. The TCR originated in a young woman in good health. The chain links TRBV5-1 to TRBJ2-7; perhaps TRBD2 as D (5 bases). The CDR3 here is CASSPSIGGVSYEQYF. CDR3 nucleotide sequence: TGCGCCAGCAGCCCGTCGATAGGAGGCGTATCCTACGAGCAGTACTTC.